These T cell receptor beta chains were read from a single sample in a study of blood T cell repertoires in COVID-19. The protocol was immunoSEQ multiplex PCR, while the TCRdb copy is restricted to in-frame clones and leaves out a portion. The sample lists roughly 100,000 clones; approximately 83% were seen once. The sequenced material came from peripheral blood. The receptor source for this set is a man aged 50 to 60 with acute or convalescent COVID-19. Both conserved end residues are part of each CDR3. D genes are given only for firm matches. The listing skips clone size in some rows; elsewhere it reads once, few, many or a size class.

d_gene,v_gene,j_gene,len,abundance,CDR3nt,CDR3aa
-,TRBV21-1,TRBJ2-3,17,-,TGTGCCAGCAGCAAAGAGGCTAGCGGGATAGGGACAGATACGCAGTATTTT,CASSKEASGIGTDTQYF
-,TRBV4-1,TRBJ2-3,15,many,TGCGCCAGCAGCCAAGATTGGGCAGTGGGAGATACGCAGTATTTT,CASSQDWAVGDTQYF
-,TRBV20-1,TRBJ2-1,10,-,TGCAGTGCTAGAGTCAGGGAGCAGTTCTTC,CSARVREQFF
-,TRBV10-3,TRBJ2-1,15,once,TGTGCCATCAGTGACGCGGGAAGGGTGTACAATGAGCAGTTCTTC,CAISDAGRVYNEQFF
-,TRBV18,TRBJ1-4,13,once,TGTGCCAGCTCACCAGGTCAGGGGGAAAAACTGTTTTTT,CASSPGQGEKLFF
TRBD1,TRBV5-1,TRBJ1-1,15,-,TGCGCCAGTAACCGGGACAGGGGACTAAACACTGAAGCTTTCTTT,CASNRDRGLNTEAFF
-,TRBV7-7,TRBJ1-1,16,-,TGTGCTAGCAGGCACAATACCACAGGGATGAACACTGAAGCTTTCTTT,CASRHNTTGMNTEAFF
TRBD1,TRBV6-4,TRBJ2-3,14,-,TGTGCCAGCAAGTCAGGACAGGGGACAGATACGCAGTATTTT,CASKSGQGTDTQYF
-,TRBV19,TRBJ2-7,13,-,TGTGCCAGTAGCGCCGGGGGAGCCTACGAGCAGTACTTC,CASSAGGAYEQYF
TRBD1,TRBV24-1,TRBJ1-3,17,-,TGTGCCACCAGTGATTTAGTCAAGGGGGCGGCTGGAAACACCATATATTTT,CATSDLVKGAAGNTIYF
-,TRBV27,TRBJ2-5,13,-,TGTGCCAGCAGTTTTTGGCAGGGAGAGACCCAGTACTTC,CASSFWQGETQYF